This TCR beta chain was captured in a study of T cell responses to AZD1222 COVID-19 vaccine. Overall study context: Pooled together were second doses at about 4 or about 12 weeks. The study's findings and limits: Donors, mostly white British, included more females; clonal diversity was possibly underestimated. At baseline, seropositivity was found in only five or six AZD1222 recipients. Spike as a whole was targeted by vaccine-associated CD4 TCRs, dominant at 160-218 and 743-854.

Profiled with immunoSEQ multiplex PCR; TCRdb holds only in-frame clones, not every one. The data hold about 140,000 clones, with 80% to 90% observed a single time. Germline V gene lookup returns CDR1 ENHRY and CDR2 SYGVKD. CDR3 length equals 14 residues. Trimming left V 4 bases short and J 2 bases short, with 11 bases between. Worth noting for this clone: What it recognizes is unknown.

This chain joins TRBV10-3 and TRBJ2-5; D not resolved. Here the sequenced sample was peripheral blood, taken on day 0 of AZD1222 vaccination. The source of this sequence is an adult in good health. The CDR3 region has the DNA TGTGCCATCAGTGGTGGCGCTTCACAAGAGACCCAGTACTTC. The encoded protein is CAISGGASQETQYF.